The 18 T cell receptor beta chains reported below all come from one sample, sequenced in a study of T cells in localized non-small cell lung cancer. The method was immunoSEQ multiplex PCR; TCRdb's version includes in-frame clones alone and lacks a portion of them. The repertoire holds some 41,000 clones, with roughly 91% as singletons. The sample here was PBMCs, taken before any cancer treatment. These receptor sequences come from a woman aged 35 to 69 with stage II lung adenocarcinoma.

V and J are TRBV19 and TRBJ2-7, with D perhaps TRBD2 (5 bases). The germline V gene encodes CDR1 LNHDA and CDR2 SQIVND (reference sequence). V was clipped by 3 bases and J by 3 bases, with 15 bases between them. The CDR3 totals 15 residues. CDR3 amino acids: CASSIIGVGYYEQYF. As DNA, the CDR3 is TGTGCCAGTAGTATCATCGGGGTGGGATACTACGAGCAGTACTTC. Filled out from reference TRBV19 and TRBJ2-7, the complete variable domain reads DGGITQSPKYLFRKEGQNVTLSCEQNLNHDAMYWYRQDPGQGLRLIYYSQIVNDFQKGDIAEGYSVSREKKESFPLTVTSAQKNPTAFYLCASSIIGVGYYEQYFGPGTRLTVT.

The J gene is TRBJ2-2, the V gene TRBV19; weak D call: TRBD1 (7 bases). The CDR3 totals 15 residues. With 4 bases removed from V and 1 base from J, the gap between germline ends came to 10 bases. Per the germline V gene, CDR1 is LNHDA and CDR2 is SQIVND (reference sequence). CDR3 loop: CASSSRGVNTGELFF. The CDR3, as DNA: TGTGCCAGTAGTAGCAGGGGGGTGAACACCGGGGAGCTGTTTTTT.

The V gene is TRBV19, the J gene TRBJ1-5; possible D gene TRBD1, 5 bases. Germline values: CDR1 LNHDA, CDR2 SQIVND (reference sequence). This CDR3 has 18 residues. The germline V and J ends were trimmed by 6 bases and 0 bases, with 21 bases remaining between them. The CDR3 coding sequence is TGTGCCAGTAGCCCTCCTAGGGGCTCAGGTATTAGCAATCAGCCCCAGCATTTT. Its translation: CASSPPRGSGISNQPQHF.

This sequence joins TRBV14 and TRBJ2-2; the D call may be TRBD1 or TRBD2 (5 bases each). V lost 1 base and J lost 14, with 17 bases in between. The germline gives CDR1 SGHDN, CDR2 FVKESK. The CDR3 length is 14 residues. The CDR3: CASSQVSGALTLFF. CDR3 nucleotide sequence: TGTGCCAGCAGCCAAGTTTCCGGGGCCCTTACTCTGTTTTTT.

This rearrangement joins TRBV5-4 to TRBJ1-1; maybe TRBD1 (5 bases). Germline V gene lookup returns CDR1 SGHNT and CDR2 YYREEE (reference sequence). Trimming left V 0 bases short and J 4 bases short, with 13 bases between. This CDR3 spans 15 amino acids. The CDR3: CASSLAVGASTEAFF. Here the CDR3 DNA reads TGTGCCAGCAGCTTGGCCGTAGGGGCGAGCACTGAAGCTTTCTTT. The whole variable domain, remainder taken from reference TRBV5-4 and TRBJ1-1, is ETGVTQSPTHLIKTRGQQVTLRCSSQSGHNTVSWYQQALGQGPQFIFQYYREEENGRGNFPPRFSGLQFPNYSSELNVNALELDDSALYLCASSLAVGASTEAFFGQGTRLTVV.

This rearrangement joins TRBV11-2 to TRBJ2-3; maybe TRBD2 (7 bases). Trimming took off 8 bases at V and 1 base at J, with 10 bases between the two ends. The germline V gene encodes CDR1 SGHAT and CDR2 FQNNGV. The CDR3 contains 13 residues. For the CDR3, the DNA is TGTGCCAGCGGGGGGGCAGGCACAGATACGCAGTATTTT. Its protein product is CASGGAGTDTQYF.

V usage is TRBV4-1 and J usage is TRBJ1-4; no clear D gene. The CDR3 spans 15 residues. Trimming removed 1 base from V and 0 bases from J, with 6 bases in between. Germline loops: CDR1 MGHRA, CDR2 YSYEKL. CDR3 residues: CASSQVRPTNEKLFF. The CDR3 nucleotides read TGCGCCAGCAGCCAAGTCCGTCCAACTAATGAAAAACTGTTTTTT.

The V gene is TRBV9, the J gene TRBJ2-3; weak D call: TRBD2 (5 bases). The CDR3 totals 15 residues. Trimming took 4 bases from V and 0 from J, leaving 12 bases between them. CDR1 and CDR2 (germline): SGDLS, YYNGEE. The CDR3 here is CASSTRTGSTDTQYF. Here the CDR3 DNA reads TGTGCCAGCAGCACTCGGACTGGGAGCACAGATACGCAGTATTTT. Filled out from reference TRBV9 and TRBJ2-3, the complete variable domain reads DSGVTQTPKHLITATGQRVTLRCSPRSGDLSVYWYQQSLDQGLQFLIQYYNGEERAKGNILERFSAQQFPDLHSELNLSSLELGDSALYFCASSTRTGSTDTQYFGPGTRLTVL.

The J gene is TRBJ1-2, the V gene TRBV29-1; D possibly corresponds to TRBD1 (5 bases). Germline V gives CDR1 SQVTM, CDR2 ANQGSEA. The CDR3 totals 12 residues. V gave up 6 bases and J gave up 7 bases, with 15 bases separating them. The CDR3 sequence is CSVFRVESGYTF. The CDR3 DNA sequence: TGCAGCGTATTCAGGGTAGAAAGTGGCTACACCTTC. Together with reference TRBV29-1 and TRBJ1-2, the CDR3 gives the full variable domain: SAVISQKPSRDICQRGTSLTIQCQVDSQVTMMFWYRQQPGQSLTLIATANQGSEATYESGFVIDKFPISRPNLTFSTLTVSNMSPEDSSIYLCSVFRVESGYTFGSGTRLTVV.

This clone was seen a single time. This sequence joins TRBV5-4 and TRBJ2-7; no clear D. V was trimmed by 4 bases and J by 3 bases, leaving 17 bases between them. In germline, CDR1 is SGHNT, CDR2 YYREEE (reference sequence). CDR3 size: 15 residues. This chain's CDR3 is CASSPGGLAGYEQYF. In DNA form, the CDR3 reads TGTGCCAGCAGCCCAGGTGGATTAGCAGGCTACGAGCAGTACTTC.

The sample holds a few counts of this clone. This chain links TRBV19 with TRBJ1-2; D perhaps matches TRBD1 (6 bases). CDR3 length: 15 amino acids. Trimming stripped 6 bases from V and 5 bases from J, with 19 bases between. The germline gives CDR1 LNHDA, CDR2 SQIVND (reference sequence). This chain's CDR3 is CASSPRAGEGYGYTF. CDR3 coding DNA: TGTGCCAGTAGCCCGAGGGCAGGGGAAGGGTATGGCTACACCTTC.

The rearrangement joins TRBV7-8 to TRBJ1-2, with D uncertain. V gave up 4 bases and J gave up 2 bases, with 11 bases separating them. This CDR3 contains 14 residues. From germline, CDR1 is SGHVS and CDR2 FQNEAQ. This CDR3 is CASSSAGLNYGYTF. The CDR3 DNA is TGTGCCAGCAGCTCGGCCGGTTTGAACTATGGCTACACCTTC.

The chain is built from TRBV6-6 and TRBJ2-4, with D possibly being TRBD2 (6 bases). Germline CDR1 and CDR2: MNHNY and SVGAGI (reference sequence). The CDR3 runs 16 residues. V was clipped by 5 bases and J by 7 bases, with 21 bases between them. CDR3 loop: CASSPPPAGRTNIQYF. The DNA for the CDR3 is TGTGCCAGCAGTCCCCCCCCGGCGGGAAGGACGAACATTCAGTACTTC.

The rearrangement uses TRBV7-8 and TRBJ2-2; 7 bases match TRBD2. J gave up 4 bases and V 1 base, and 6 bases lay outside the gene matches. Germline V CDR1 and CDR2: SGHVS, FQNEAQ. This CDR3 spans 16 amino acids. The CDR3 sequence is CASSLVLGGGTGELFF. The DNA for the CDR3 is TGTGCCAGCAGCTTAGTTTTGGGCGGGGGCACCGGGGAGCTGTTTTTT.

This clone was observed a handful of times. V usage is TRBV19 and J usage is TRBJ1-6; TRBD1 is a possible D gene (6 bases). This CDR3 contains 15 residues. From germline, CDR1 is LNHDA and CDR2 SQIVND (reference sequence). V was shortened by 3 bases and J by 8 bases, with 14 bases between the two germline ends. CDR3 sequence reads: CASSMGLGGDSPLHF. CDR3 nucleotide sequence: TGTGCCAGTAGTATGGGGCTCGGGGGCGATTCACCCCTCCACTTT.

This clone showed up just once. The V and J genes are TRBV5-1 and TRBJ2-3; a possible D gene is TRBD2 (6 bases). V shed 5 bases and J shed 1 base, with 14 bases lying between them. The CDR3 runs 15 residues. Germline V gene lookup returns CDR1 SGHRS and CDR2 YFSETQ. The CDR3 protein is CASRRLGFRTDTQYF. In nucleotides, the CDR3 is TGCGCCAGCAGAAGACTAGGGTTTCGCACAGATACGCAGTATTTT. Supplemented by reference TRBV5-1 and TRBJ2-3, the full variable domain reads KAGVTQTPRYLIKTRGQQVTLSCSPISGHRSVSWYQQTPGQGLQFLFEYFSETQRNKGNFPGRFSGRQFSNSRSEMNVSTLELGDSALYLCASRRLGFRTDTQYFGPGTRLTVL.

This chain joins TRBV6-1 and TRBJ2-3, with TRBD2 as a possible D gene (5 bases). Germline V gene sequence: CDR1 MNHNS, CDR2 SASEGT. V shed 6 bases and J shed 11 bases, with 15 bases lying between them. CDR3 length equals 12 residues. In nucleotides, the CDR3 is TGTGCCAGCAGGCCTCTAGGTGCGGGGCAGTATTTT. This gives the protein CASRPLGAGQYF.

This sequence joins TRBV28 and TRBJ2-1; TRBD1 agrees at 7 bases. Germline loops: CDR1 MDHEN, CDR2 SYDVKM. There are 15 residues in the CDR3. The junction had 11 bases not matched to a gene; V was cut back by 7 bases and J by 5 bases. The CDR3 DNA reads TGTGCCAGCACACCGCAGGACAGGTACAACAATGAGCAGTTCTTC. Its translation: CASTPQDRYNNEQFF.